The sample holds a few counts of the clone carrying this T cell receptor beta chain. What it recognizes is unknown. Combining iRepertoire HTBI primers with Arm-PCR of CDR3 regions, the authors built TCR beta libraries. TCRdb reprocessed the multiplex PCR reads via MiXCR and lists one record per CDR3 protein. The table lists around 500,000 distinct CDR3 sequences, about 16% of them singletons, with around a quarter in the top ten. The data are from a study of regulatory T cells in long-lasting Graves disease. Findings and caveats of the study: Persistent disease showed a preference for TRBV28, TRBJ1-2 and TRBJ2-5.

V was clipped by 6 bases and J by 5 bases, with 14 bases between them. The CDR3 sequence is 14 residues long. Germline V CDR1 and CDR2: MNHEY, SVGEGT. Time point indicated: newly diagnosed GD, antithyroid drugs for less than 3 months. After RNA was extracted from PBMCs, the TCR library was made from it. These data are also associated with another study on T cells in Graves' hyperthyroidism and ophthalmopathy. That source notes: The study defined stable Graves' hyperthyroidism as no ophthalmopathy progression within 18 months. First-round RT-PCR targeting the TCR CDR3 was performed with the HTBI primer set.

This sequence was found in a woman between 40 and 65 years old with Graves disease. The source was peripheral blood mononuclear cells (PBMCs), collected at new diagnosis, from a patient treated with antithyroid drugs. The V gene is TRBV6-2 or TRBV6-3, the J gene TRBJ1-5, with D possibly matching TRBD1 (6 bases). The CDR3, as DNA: TGTGCCAGCAGCCCGGACAGTTATTATCAGCCCCAGCATTTT. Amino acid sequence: CASSPDSYYQPQHF.